The 28 T cell receptor beta chains below were found in one sample sequenced in a study of monozygotic twins with inflammatory bowel disease. TCRdb re-called the 5' RACE reads and catalogs CDR3 proteins one per entry, DNA excluded. The sample includes 45,000 or so distinct CDR3 sequences. Sequencing was performed on blood. These receptors originate from a human donor with ulcerative colitis or Crohn's disease, or a healthy co-twin of an affected twin (not recorded which).

The chain uses TRBV11-2 and TRBJ1-1. The CDR3 is 13 residues long. Germline V gene lookup returns CDR1 SGHAT and CDR2 FQNNGV. This CDR3 is CASSFYQGTEAFF.

The chain joins TRBV11-2 to TRBJ1-1; the TCRdb call, TRBD1, lacks DNA for checking. This CDR3 contains 12 residues. Germline V gene lookup returns CDR1 SGHAT and CDR2 FQNNGV. The CDR3 loop is CATKQGWTEAFF.

The rearrangement uses TRBV20-1 and TRBJ2-5. CDR1 and CDR2 (germline): DFQATT, SNEGSKA (reference sequence). CDR3 length: 13 residues. This chain's CDR3 is CSARVRSSETQYF.

This chain connects TRBV30 to TRBJ2-7; the TRBD1 assignment by TCRdb is unverifiable without DNA. Germline CDR1 GTSNPN, CDR2 SVGIG (reference sequence). CDR3 length equals 14 residues. CDR3 loop: CAWGHQGISYEQYF.

CDR3 protein: CSVSVESNQPQHF. The rearrangement joins TRBV29-1 to TRBJ1-5. This CDR3 is 13 amino acids long. Germline lookup yields CDR1 SQVTM and CDR2 ANQGSEA.

The rearrangement uses TRBV28 and TRBJ2-7; the TRBD2 assignment by TCRdb is unverifiable without DNA. This CDR3 has 15 residues. Germline values: CDR1 MDHEN, CDR2 SYDVKM. CDR3: CASKNTAGGSYEQYF.

The chain is built from TRBV12-3 or TRBV12-4 and TRBJ1-2. This CDR3 is 17 amino acids long. CDR3 sequence: CASSLALQVLANYGYTF.

The chain joins TRBV4-1 to TRBJ1-3. CDR3 length: 17 residues. Germline V gene lookup returns CDR1 MGHRA and CDR2 YSYEKL. CDR3 sequence reads: CASSPGGGRETGNTIYF.

The chain employs TRBV5-1 and TRBJ2-5; the D call from TCRdb, TRBD2, cannot be confirmed without DNA. CDR3 length: 16 amino acids. Germline CDR1 SGHRS, CDR2 YFSETQ. The CDR3 reads CASSLVLAGQSGDQYF.

This rearrangement joins TRBV15 to TRBJ2-2; TCRdb indicates TRBD2, and absent DNA this call remains unverified. Looked up from germline, CDR1 is LNHNV and CDR2 is YYDKDF (reference sequence). This CDR3 is built from 14 residues. The CDR3 here is CATSRDRETGELFF.

The CDR3 loop is CASSSLRGPDEQYF. This sequence joins TRBV27 and TRBJ2-7. Germline V CDR1 and CDR2: MNHEY, SMNVEV (reference sequence). The CDR3 has 14 residues.

The J gene is TRBJ2-1, the V gene TRBV5-5; the TRBD1 assignment by TCRdb is unverifiable without DNA. CDR1 is SGHKS and CDR2 is YYEKEE in the germline V gene (reference sequence). CDR3 length: 13 amino acids. The CDR3 sequence is CASSLPTGDEQFF.

The J gene is TRBJ2-7, the V gene TRBV28; absent DNA, TCRdb's TRBD1 call cannot be checked. This CDR3 is 15 amino acids long. Per germline, CDR1 MDHEN and CDR2 SYDVKM. CDR3 in amino acids: CASRSTGQGRYEQYF.

V is TRBV7-2 and J is TRBJ2-1; TCRdb designates TRBD1, a call that cannot be tested without DNA. There are 15 residues in the CDR3. Germline V gives CDR1 SGHTA, CDR2 FQGNSA. CDR3 sequence: CASSLGQGGSNEQFF.

This chain uses TRBV7-8 with TRBJ2-1; with no DNA, the TCRdb D assignment of TRBD2 cannot be verified. The CDR3 spans 15 residues. Germline V gene sequence: CDR1 SGHVS, CDR2 FQNEAQ. CDR3: CASSQGGGRHNEQFF.

V and J are TRBV7-2 and TRBJ2-5; without DNA, the TCRdb call of TRBD2 cannot be checked. The CDR3 runs to 14 residues. Per germline, CDR1 SGHTA and CDR2 FQGNSA. CDR3 region: CASSLTGLQETQYF.

This chain joins TRBV24-1 and TRBJ1-1; there is no DNA to check the TCRdb D call of TRBD1. Germline CDR1 and CDR2: KGHDR and SFDVKD. The CDR3 has 16 amino acids. The CDR3 region is CATSDHGTGKNTEAFF.

The chain carries TRBV5-4 and TRBJ1-6; TCRdb reports TRBD1, a call that lacks DNA to check it against. The CDR3 is 16 residues long. CDR1 and CDR2 (germline): SGHNT, YYREEE (reference sequence). This chain's CDR3 is CASSPTGGRNNSPLHF.

The chain is built from TRBV5-1 and TRBJ1-2; TCRdb selects TRBD1, and the lack of DNA leaves this call unchecked. Germline V lookup: CDR1 SGHRS, CDR2 YFSETQ. CDR3 length: 14 residues. The CDR3 region is CASSRALGAYGYTF.

The chain employs TRBV20-1 and TRBJ2-6. Germline V lookup: CDR1 DFQATT, CDR2 SNEGSKA (reference sequence). The CDR3 is made up of 15 amino acids. The chain's CDR3 is CSAREVYSGANVLTF.

This chain links TRBV28 with TRBJ2-7. The CDR3 has 12 amino acids. Germline CDR1 and CDR2: MDHEN and SYDVKM. The CDR3 region is CASGRVAYEQYF.

The chain employs TRBV3-1 and TRBJ2-1. Germline CDR1 and CDR2: LGHDT and YNNKEL (reference sequence). This CDR3 contains 11 residues. CDR3 sequence reads: CASSQGVEQFF.

The rearrangement links TRBV6-1 to TRBJ2-3; the D call from TCRdb, TRBD1, cannot be confirmed without DNA. CDR1 MNHNS and CDR2 SASEGT come from the germline V gene. The CDR3 spans 15 residues. CDR3: CASTSRDRVPDTQYF.

The chain joins TRBV20-1 to TRBJ2-7; TCRdb's D call of TRBD1 is untestable without DNA. Looked up from germline, CDR1 is DFQATT and CDR2 is SNEGSKA (reference sequence). The CDR3 sequence is 15 residues long. This CDR3 is CSARDRQGLTYEQYF.

The V gene is TRBV7-8, the J gene TRBJ1-2; without DNA, the TCRdb call of TRBD1 cannot be checked. The V gene's germline CDR1 is SGHVS and CDR2 FQNEAQ. This CDR3 is 14 amino acids long. The chain's CDR3 is CASSLAGGFYGYTF. Together with reference TRBV7-8 and TRBJ1-2, the CDR3 gives the full variable domain: GAGVSQSPRYKVAKRGQDVALRCDPISGHVSLFWYQQALGQGPEFLTYFQNEAQLDKSGLPSDRFFAERPEGSVSTLKIQRTQQEDSAVYLCASSLAGGFYGYTFGSGTRLTVV.

The chain combines TRBV6-1 with TRBJ2-1; TCRdb calls TRBD1, which cannot be checked without DNA. Germline V gene lookup returns CDR1 MNHNS and CDR2 SASEGT. This CDR3 comprises 17 residues. This chain's CDR3 is CASSELPGPSSYNEQFF.

This rearrangement joins TRBV20-1 to TRBJ1-1. This CDR3 comprises 14 residues. CDR1 is DFQATT and CDR2 is SNEGSKA in the germline V gene (reference sequence). The CDR3 loop is CSALTTRAATEAFF.

This chain joins TRBV19 and TRBJ1-1; TCRdb's assignment of TRBD1 cannot be checked, as there is no DNA. This CDR3 contains 14 residues. Looked up from germline, CDR1 is LNHDA and CDR2 is SQIVND (reference sequence). CDR3 sequence: CASSIDTGNTEAFF.